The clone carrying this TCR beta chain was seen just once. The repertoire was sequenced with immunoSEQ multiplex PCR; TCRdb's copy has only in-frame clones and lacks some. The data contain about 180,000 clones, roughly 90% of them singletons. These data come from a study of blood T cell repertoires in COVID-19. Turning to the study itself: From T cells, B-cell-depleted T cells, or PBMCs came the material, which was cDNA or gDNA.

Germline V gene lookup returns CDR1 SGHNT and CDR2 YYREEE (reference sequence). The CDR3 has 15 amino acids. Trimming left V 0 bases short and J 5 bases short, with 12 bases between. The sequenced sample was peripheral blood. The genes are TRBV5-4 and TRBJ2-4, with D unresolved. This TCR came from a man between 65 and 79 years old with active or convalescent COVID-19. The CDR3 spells CASSLAGRFENIQYF. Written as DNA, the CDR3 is TGTGCCAGCAGCTTGGCAGGCAGGTTCGAAAACATTCAGTACTTC.